This section outlines one TCR beta chain sequence together with its context. The sample comes from a study of T-cell memory formation after mild COVID-19. Germline V lookup: CDR1 KGHSH, CDR2 LQKENI. The V gene end was trimmed by 2 bases and the J gene end by 4 bases; junction bases not matched to a gene: 4. The length of the CDR3 is 14 residues. TCRdb reanalysed the 5' RACE reads using MiXCR and keeps one entry per CDR3 protein. The sample has hundreds of thousands of distinct CDR3 sequences; roughly 17% are singletons. This receptor was identified in an adult woman who had mild COVID-19 (a few samples of this study predate the infection). Cell type and time point are not known. Sequenced sample: PBMCs or a T cell subset sorted from them (not recorded which). This sequence joins TRBV18 and TRBJ1-2, with TRBD1 matching over 7 bases. CDR3: CASSPSRDSYGYTF. The CDR3 nucleotides are TGTGCCAGCTCACCATCCCGGGACAGCTATGGCTACACCTTC.